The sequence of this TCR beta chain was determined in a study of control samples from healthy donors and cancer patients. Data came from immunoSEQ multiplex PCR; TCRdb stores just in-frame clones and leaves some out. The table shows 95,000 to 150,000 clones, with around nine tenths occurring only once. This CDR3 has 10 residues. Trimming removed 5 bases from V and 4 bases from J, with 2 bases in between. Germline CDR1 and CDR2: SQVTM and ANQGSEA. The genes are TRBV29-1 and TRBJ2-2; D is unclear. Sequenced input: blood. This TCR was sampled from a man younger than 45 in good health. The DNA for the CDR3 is TGCAGCGTTTTCACCGGGGAGCTGTTTTTT. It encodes CSVFTGELFF.